The 26 T cell receptor beta chains below were found in one sample sequenced in a study of cytomegalovirus exposure and HLA in healthy donors. PCR was performed using 60 Vbeta and 13 Jbeta primers. Libraries were prepared by immunoSEQ multiplex PCR; TCRdb keeps only in-frame clonotypes and omits some of them. The profile shows approximately 190,000 clones, 75% to 90% of them singletons. Sequencing used PBMCs. These receptors all come from a woman in her 50s in good health and CMV-seropositive.

The chain combines TRBV18 with TRBJ1-4; 7 nucleotides match TRBD1. CDR1 and CDR2 from the germline V gene are KGHSH and LQKENI. This CDR3 comprises 16 residues. V was pared by 4 bases and J by 5 bases, with 10 bases of the junction left unmatched. The CDR3 loop reads CASSQNQGGPNEKLFF. CDR3 bases: TGTGCCAGCTCACAAAACCAGGGGGGCCCGAATGAAAAACTGTTTTTT.

The V and J genes are TRBV2 and TRBJ1-2; 9 bases are shared with TRBD1. CDR3 length: 14 amino acids. CDR1 is SNHLY and CDR2 is FYNNEI in the germline V gene. V shed 0 bases and J 8 bases; nucleotides not matched to a gene: 4. The CDR3 coding sequence is TGTGCCAGCAGTGAAGCAGTGGGACAGGGAGGCTACACCTTC. This translates into CASSEAVGQGGYTF.

This rearrangement joins TRBV5-1 to TRBJ2-7; 11 nucleotides match TRBD1. CDR1 and CDR2 from the germline V gene are SGHRS and YFSETQ. The V and J ends lost 4 bases and 5 bases, in that order; junction bases with no gene match: 5. The CDR3 sequence is 14 residues long. This CDR3 is CASSTDRGRNEQYF. The DNA for the CDR3 is TGCGCCAGCAGCACGGACAGGGGGCGGAACGAGCAGTACTTC. Using reference TRBV5-1 and TRBJ2-7 for the parts outside the CDR3, the full variable domain is KAGVTQTPRYLIKTRGQQVTLSCSPISGHRSVSWYQQTPGQGLQFLFEYFSETQRNKGNFPGRFSGRQFSNSRSEMNVSTLELGDSALYLCASSTDRGRNEQYFGPGTRLTVT.

The chain links TRBV5-4 to TRBJ2-2; 11 bases line up with TRBD2. The V segment lost 4 bases and the J segment 1 base; nucleotides outside the gene matches: 3. The germline V gene encodes CDR1 SGHNT and CDR2 YYREEE (reference sequence). The CDR3 sequence is 16 residues long. Here the CDR3 reads CASSPGLAGNTGELFF. In DNA, the CDR3 is TGTGCCAGCAGCCCCGGACTAGCGGGGAACACCGGGGAGCTGTTTTTT.

The J gene is TRBJ1-4, the V gene TRBV19, with 7 bases matching TRBD1. The V gene's germline CDR1 is LNHDA and CDR2 SQIVND (reference sequence). The CDR3 totals 12 residues. The junction had 1 base not matched to a gene; V was cut back by 6 bases and J by 6 bases. CDR3 protein: CASRGGDEKLFF. CDR3 DNA sequence: TGTGCCAGTAGAGGGGGCGATGAAAAACTGTTTTTT.

The chain is built from TRBV7-8 and TRBJ2-5; D not certain. The CDR3 contains 13 residues. The germline V gene has CDR1 SGHVS and CDR2 FQNEAQ. V was shortened by 4 bases and J by 0 bases, with 6 bases between the two germline ends. The CDR3 DNA reads TGTGCCAGCAGCTCACAGAACCAAGAGACCCAGTACTTC. It is translated as CASSSQNQETQYF.

The chain couples TRBV16 to TRBJ1-3; a possible D gene is TRBD1 (5 bases). Trimming took 4 bases from V and 0 from J, leaving 10 bases between them. CDR3 length: 15 amino acids. Germline V CDR1 and CDR2: KGHSY, FQNENV. CDR3 in amino acids: CASSPTGASGNTIYF. CDR3 in DNA: TGTGCCAGCAGCCCTACAGGCGCCTCTGGAAACACCATATATTTT.

This chain links TRBV11-2 with TRBJ2-1, with TRBD1 matching 9 bases. The length of the CDR3 is 17 residues. V shed 1 base and J 4 bases; nucleotides not matched to a gene: 8. The germline CDR1 and CDR2 sequences are SGHAT and FQNNGV. CDR3 sequence (DNA): TGTGCCAGCAGCTTAGGTTCGGGGACAGGGTTTTACAATGAGCAGTTCTTC. This codes for CASSLGSGTGFYNEQFF.

This clone was counted between two and nine times. The V call is TRBV5-6, the J call TRBJ1-3, with 7 bases identical to TRBD1. The CDR3 contains 14 residues. The trim removed 6 bases at V and 2 bases at J, leaving 5 bases unmatched. Germline CDR1 is SGHDT and CDR2 is YYEEEE. The CDR3 region is CASTRQGTGNTIYF. CDR3 sequence (DNA): TGTGCCAGCACGAGACAGGGAACTGGAAACACCATATATTTT.

The chain employs TRBV7-2 and TRBJ1-6; 9 nucleotides align to TRBD1. V shed 5 bases and J 7 bases; nucleotides not matched to a gene: 6. Germline CDR1 SGHTA, CDR2 FQGNSA. CDR3 length: 15 residues. The CDR3 spells CASSNTGTGNSPLHF. The CDR3 DNA reads TGTGCCAGCAGCAACACCGGGACAGGGAATTCACCCCTCCACTTT.

This clone was found a few times. The chain carries TRBV7-9 and TRBJ1-2, with 8 bases that match TRBD1. V gave up 5 bases and J gave up 5 bases; unmatched junction bases: 10. Germline lookup yields CDR1 SEHNR and CDR2 FQNEAQ (reference sequence). This CDR3 comprises 15 residues. CDR3 DNA sequence: TGTGCCAGCAGCGTGACAGGGGATCTTGGATATGGCTACACCTTC. As protein: CASSVTGDLGYGYTF.

CDR3 bases: TGTGCCAGCAGTTTACAGGGGAGTTTTAATTCACCCCTCCACTTT. It specifies CASSLQGSFNSPLHF. The V call is TRBV6-1, the J call TRBJ1-6; 7 bases map to TRBD1. This CDR3 spans 15 amino acids. Germline CDR1 is MNHNS and CDR2 is SASEGT. V dropped 5 bases and J dropped 6; count of bases not matched to a gene: 7.

This chain uses TRBV25-1 with TRBJ2-5; 9 bases align to TRBD1. Germline CDR1 reads MGHDK; CDR2 reads SYGVNS. Trimming cost V 2 bases and J 7 bases; bases outside gene matches: 11. This CDR3 region has 16 residues. The CDR3 loop reads CASSEIPGQGFGTQYF. The CDR3 nucleotides are TGTGCCAGCAGTGAAATTCCGGGACAGGGCTTCGGGACCCAGTACTTC.

This sequence joins TRBV28 and TRBJ1-1, with D maybe TRBD1 (5 bases). The CDR3 totals 16 residues. Per the germline V gene, CDR1 is MDHEN and CDR2 is SYDVKM. V was pared by 3 bases and J by 1 base, with 15 bases between. The CDR3 coding sequence is TGTGCCAGCAGTTTCCCGGTACAGGCTCAGAACACTGAAGCTTTCTTT. This encodes CASSFPVQAQNTEAFF.

Turning to this clone: The junction does not match germline at one end; this may be a read error. CDR3 nucleotide sequence: TGCGCCAGCAGCTTCCAAACAGGGCCTAACATCGGGGAGCTGTTTTTT. The encoded protein is CASSFQTGPNIGELFF. This chain connects TRBV5-1 to TRBJ2-2; D is possibly TRBD1 (6 bases). The length of the CDR3 is 16 residues. The germline V gene has CDR1 SGHRS and CDR2 YFSETQ.

V usage is TRBV7-9 and J usage is TRBJ2-7; TRBD1 agrees at 9 bases. The germline CDR1 and CDR2 sequences are SEHNR and FQNEAQ (reference sequence). This CDR3 region has 15 residues. V lost 6 bases to trimming and J lost 5 bases; unmatched junction nucleotides: 11. The CDR3 nucleotides read TGTGCCAGCAGTTTGTGGGACAGGGATTCCCACGAGCAGTACTTC. Translated: CASSLWDRDSHEQYF.

This clone showed up just once. The chain has TRBV19 and TRBJ1-5; a weak D match, TRBD1 (6 bases). The germline gives CDR1 LNHDA, CDR2 SQIVND (reference sequence). The CDR3 consists of 14 residues. The V gene lost 6 bases and the J gene lost 5 bases, with 14 bases spanning the gap. CDR3 sequence: CASSEGGRYQPQHF. CDR3 bases: TGTGCCAGTAGCGAGGGGGGGAGGTATCAGCCCCAGCATTTT.

The V and J genes are TRBV4-2 and TRBJ2-5, with D possibly being TRBD1 (7 bases). Trimming stripped 0 bases from V and 4 bases from J, with 12 bases between. In germline, CDR1 is LGHNA, CDR2 YNFKEQ. The CDR3 totals 15 residues. Here the CDR3 reads CASSQEGGGRETQYF. In nucleotides, the CDR3 is TGTGCCAGCAGCCAAGAAGGAGGGGGCAGAGAGACCCAGTACTTC.

This sequence joins TRBV5-1 and TRBJ2-3, with 8 bases aligning to TRBD2. The CDR3 extends over 16 amino acids. J lost 0 bases, V lost 0 bases, and 3 bases had no gene match. Germline V gene lookup returns CDR1 SGHRS and CDR2 YFSETQ. The CDR3 spells CASSLDGGESTDTQYF. CDR3 in DNA: TGCGCCAGCAGCTTGGACGGGGGGGAAAGCACAGATACGCAGTATTTT.

The rearrangement uses TRBV19 and TRBJ2-3; 12 bases match TRBD2. CDR3 length: 18 residues. The V gene end was trimmed by 1 base and the J gene end by 6 bases; junction bases not matched to a gene: 11. Germline lookup yields CDR1 LNHDA and CDR2 SQIVND (reference sequence). The CDR3 region has the DNA TGTGCCAGTAGTATAGCGGCTAGCGGGGGGGCCTACGTGGATACGCAGTATTTT. As protein: CASSIAASGGAYVDTQYF. Based on the CDR3 plus reference TRBV19 and TRBJ2-3, the full variable domain is DGGITQSPKYLFRKEGQNVTLSCEQNLNHDAMYWYRQDPGQGLRLIYYSQIVNDFQKGDIAEGYSVSREKKESFPLTVTSAQKNPTAFYLCASSIAASGGAYVDTQYFGPGTRLTVL.

The chain has TRBV6-6 and TRBJ2-2; 8 bases line up with TRBD2. J lost 5 bases, V lost 6 bases, and 5 bases had no gene match. In germline, CDR1 is MNHNY, CDR2 SVGAGI (reference sequence). The CDR3 contains 14 residues. CDR3 residues: CASRPGGRTGELFF. CDR3 in DNA: TGTGCCAGCAGGCCGGGGGGGAGGACCGGGGAGCTGTTTTTT.

CDR3 in amino acids: CASSPRGLATSTDTQYF. CDR3 nucleotide sequence: TGTGCCAGCAGCCCGCGGGGGCTCGCTACCTCCACAGATACGCAGTATTTT. This chain connects TRBV9 to TRBJ2-3; possible D gene TRBD2, 7 bases. The CDR3 sequence is 17 residues long. CDR1 SGDLS and CDR2 YYNGEE come from the germline V gene. Trimming left V 4 bases short and J 2 bases short, with 20 bases between.

This clone was counted once. An end of the junction does not agree with germline; a read error may underlie this. The J gene is TRBJ1-1, the V gene TRBV2; D is undetermined. The CDR3 is made up of 13 amino acids. Per germline, CDR1 SNHLY and CDR2 FYNNEI. The CDR3 sequence is CASSTEVYTEASF. CDR3 DNA sequence: TGTGCCAGCAGTACTGAGGTGTACACTGAAGCTTCCTTT.

This chain links TRBV5-1 with TRBJ2-3; D is unclear. The CDR3 is 14 amino acids. From germline, CDR1 is SGHRS and CDR2 YFSETQ. V lost 2 bases and J 2 bases, leaving 9 bases between the germline ends. The CDR3 loop reads CASSFGSNTDTQYF. CDR3 DNA: TGCGCCAGCAGCTTTGGTAGTAACACAGATACGCAGTATTTT. Variable domain in full (rest from reference TRBV5-1 and TRBJ2-3): KAGVTQTPRYLIKTRGQQVTLSCSPISGHRSVSWYQQTPGQGLQFLFEYFSETQRNKGNFPGRFSGRQFSNSRSEMNVSTLELGDSALYLCASSFGSNTDTQYFGPGTRLTVL.

The chain combines TRBV25-1 with TRBJ2-4; a possible D gene is TRBD1 (5 bases). This CDR3 is 15 amino acids long. Germline assignment: CDR1 MGHDK and CDR2 SYGVNS. V was trimmed by 3 bases and J by 0 bases, leaving 9 bases between them. CDR3 loop: CASSETVLAKNIQYF. CDR3 bases: TGTGCCAGCAGTGAGACAGTTTTAGCCAAAAACATTCAGTACTTC.

This rearrangement joins TRBV5-1 to TRBJ2-5, with D tentatively TRBD1 (7 bases). Deletions cut 3 bases from V and 5 bases from J, with 17 bases between. Germline V CDR1 and CDR2: SGHRS, YFSETQ. CDR3 length: 15 residues. The CDR3 bases are TGCGCCAGCAGCTGGAGGGGCGACAGGGTTGAGACCCAGTACTTC. Its protein product is CASSWRGDRVETQYF. The whole variable domain, filled in from reference TRBV5-1 and TRBJ2-5, reads KAGVTQTPRYLIKTRGQQVTLSCSPISGHRSVSWYQQTPGQGLQFLFEYFSETQRNKGNFPGRFSGRQFSNSRSEMNVSTLELGDSALYLCASSWRGDRVETQYFGPGTRLLVL.